The next 4 T cell receptor beta chains were all read from a single sample in a study of T cells in Graves' hyperthyroidism and ophthalmopathy. The CDR3 regions of TCR beta were amplified from RNA transcripts. TCR CDR3 underwent first-round RT-PCR with the HTBI primer set. TCRdb used MiXCR to reprocess the multiplex PCR reads, holding one entry per CDR3 protein. Here the sample spans a few hundred thousand distinct CDR3 sequences, roughly 50% being singletons. Sequenced sample: peripheral blood or thyroid tissue (not recorded which). These receptors were obtained from a woman aged 18-30 years with Graves' hyperthyroidism.

Concerning this clonotype itself: A junction boundary mismatches the germline segment, possibly from a read error. The chain is built from TRBV20-1 and TRBJ1-1; no definite D call. The length of the CDR3 is 12 residues. CDR1 DFQATT and CDR2 SNEGSKA come from the germline V gene (reference sequence). CDR3 residues: CSARGVNTEALF. The CDR3 nucleotides are TGCAGTGCTAGAGGGGTGAACACTGAAGCTCTCTTT.

This clonotype was seen repeatedly, ten times or more. The chain links TRBV12-3 or TRBV12-4 to TRBJ1-5; D might be TRBD1 (6 bases). This CDR3 region has 14 residues. The V end lost 5 bases, the J end lost 4 bases, and 12 bases lay between the germline ends. DNA of the CDR3: TGTGCCAGCAGTATGAGCCAGGGGAATCAGCCCCAGCATTTT. This codes for CASSMSQGNQPQHF.

The V gene is TRBV7-9, the J gene TRBJ2-7; the match to TRBD2 covers 11 bases. Germline CDR1 and CDR2: SEHNR and FQNEAQ (reference sequence). The CDR3 is made up of 16 amino acids. The junction had 11 bases not matched to a gene; V was cut back by 1 base and J by 9 bases. CDR3 sequence reads: CASSLGSLAGGGWQYF. In nucleotides, the CDR3 is TGTGCCAGCAGCTTAGGATCGCTAGCGGGAGGAGGGTGGCAGTACTTC.

In this sample, this clonotype turned up many times. The chain carries TRBV20-1 and TRBJ1-1, with D possibly matching TRBD1 (5 bases). CDR1 DFQATT and CDR2 SNEGSKA come from the germline V gene (reference sequence). The CDR3 spans 15 residues. V gave up 0 bases and J gave up 4 bases, with 15 bases separating them. CDR3 DNA: TGCAGTGCTAGAGATGGCAGGGAGGACGGCACTGAAGCTTTCTTT. It yields the protein CSARDGREDGTEAFF.